Below are 17 T cell receptor beta chains sequenced from a single sample in a study of blood T cells in healthy people across ages. PCR was performed a second time for about 6 to 12 cycles using a sample-barcoded 5' primer and a J-beta primer mix. From the 5' RACE reads, TCRdb called clonotypes with MiXCR, one entry per CDR3 protein. Altogether about a million distinct CDR3 sequences are present, 51% being singletons, with the ten largest covering about a fifth. The specimen sequenced was blood. Receptor source: a woman in her sixties or seventies in good health.

J is TRBJ2-3 and V is TRBV20-1; 8 bases are a match to TRBD2. Germline CDR1 DFQATT, CDR2 SNEGSKA (reference sequence). The CDR3 spans 15 residues. V was clipped by 3 bases and J by 0 bases; unmatched bases: 5. This chain's CDR3 is CSASDSGTSTDTQYF. CDR3 coding DNA: TGCAGTGCTAGTGATAGCGGGACTAGCACAGATACGCAGTATTTT.

V is TRBV29-1 and J is TRBJ2-7; 9 bases match TRBD1. The CDR3 has 14 residues. The germline V gene encodes CDR1 SQVTM and CDR2 ANQGSEA. The J segment lost 1 base and the V segment lost 5 bases, leaving 6 bases of the junction unmatched. CDR3 amino acids: CSVMDRGFSYEQYF. In DNA form, the CDR3 reads TGCAGCGTTATGGACAGGGGCTTTTCCTACGAGCAGTACTTC.

The gene calls are TRBV12-3 or TRBV12-4 and TRBJ1-1; no clear D. This CDR3 spans 13 amino acids. Trimming shortened V by 6 bases and J by 8 bases, and 16 bases separated the two germline ends. The CDR3 DNA reads as TGTGCCAGCAGCCCGACCCCCTCTGCCGAAGCTTTCTTT. Translation gives CASSPTPSAEAFF.

This clonotype has only one observation. For the CDR3, the DNA is TGTGCCAGCAGCCCTTATCCCGGGGTGAGCTCCTACGAGCAGTACTTC. This sequence encodes CASSPYPGVSSYEQYF. The V gene is TRBV27, the J gene TRBJ2-7; TRBD2 might be the D (5 bases). This CDR3 has 16 amino acids. Trimming took off 6 bases at V and 0 bases at J, with 18 bases between the two ends. Germline CDR1 and CDR2: MNHEY and SMNVEV (reference sequence).

The chain joins TRBV4-1 to TRBJ1-4; 10 bases fit TRBD1. The CDR3 runs 15 residues. V lost 0 bases, J lost 7 bases, and 2 bases stayed unmatched. Germline V gene sequence: CDR1 MGHRA, CDR2 YSYEKL. This chain's CDR3 is CASSQDGQGGEKLFF. In nucleotides, the CDR3 is TGCGCCAGCAGCCAAGACGGACAGGGGGGTGAAAAACTGTTTTTT.

The CDR3 DNA reads TGCGCCAGCAGCGTCAGGTTCCAAGAGACCCAGTACTTC. As protein: CASSVRFQETQYF. This chain links TRBV5-1 with TRBJ2-5; no clear D gene. V dropped 4 bases and J dropped 1 base, with 8 bases sitting between them. CDR3 length: 13 residues. Germline V gives CDR1 SGHRS, CDR2 YFSETQ.

The chain couples TRBV27 to TRBJ2-5, with TRBD1 matching over 8 bases. The CDR3 length is 14 residues. V dropped 5 bases and J dropped 8; count of bases not matched to a gene: 10. Germline V gene data show CDR1 as MNHEY and CDR2 as SMNVEV (reference sequence). CDR3: CASSPRDRQGTQYF. The CDR3 DNA reads as TGTGCCAGCAGTCCGCGGGACAGGCAGGGAACCCAGTACTTC.

The chain employs TRBV5-1 and TRBJ2-2; weak D call: TRBD1 (6 bases). The CDR3 extends over 15 amino acids. The germline V gene has CDR1 SGHRS and CDR2 YFSETQ. V lost 3 bases and J lost 7, with 16 bases in between. The CDR3 coding sequence is TGCGCCAGCAGCTCTGGGGGCCCCTCAGTCGGGGAGCTGTTTTTT. This translates into CASSSGGPSVGELFF.

The gene calls are TRBV7-2 and TRBJ2-1, with a tentative D call TRBD2 (5 bases). V lost 1 base and J lost 7, with 20 bases in between. CDR1 and CDR2 (germline): SGHTA, FQGNSA. The CDR3 is made up of 17 amino acids. The CDR3 sequence: CASSLETITPGSNEQFF. DNA for the CDR3: TGTGCCAGCAGCTTAGAGACTATCACACCGGGGTCAAATGAGCAGTTCTTC.

CDR3 in DNA: TGCAGCGTTGGGACAATAGGACTAGCCTACGAGCAGTACTTC. This encodes CSVGTIGLAYEQYF. This sequence joins TRBV29-1 and TRBJ2-7; 7 nucleotides align to TRBD2. The CDR3 length is 14 residues. Germline trimming cut 4 bases from V and 2 bases from J; bases unmatched to any gene: 8. CDR1 and CDR2 (germline): SQVTM, ANQGSEA.

The chain's CDR3 is CASSPRPSADTQYF. CDR3 coding DNA: TGTGCCAGCAGCCCCCGGCCTAGCGCAGATACGCAGTATTTT. The chain carries TRBV7-2 and TRBJ2-3; D may be TRBD2 (6 bases). Per the germline V gene, CDR1 is SGHTA and CDR2 is FQGNSA. The CDR3 runs to 14 residues. The V gene lost 5 bases and the J gene lost 4 bases, with 13 bases spanning the gap. Combining the CDR3 with reference TRBV7-2 and TRBJ2-3 gives the whole variable domain GAGVSQSPSNKVTEKGKDVELRCDPISGHTALYWYRQSLGQGLEFLIYFQGNSAPDKSGLPSDRFSAERTGGSVSTLTIQRTQQEDSAVYLCASSPRPSADTQYFGPGTRLTVL.

The gene calls are TRBV10-3 and TRBJ2-7, with a tentative D call TRBD2 (6 bases). Trimming took 1 base from V and 3 from J, leaving 10 bases between them. Germline CDR1 and CDR2: ENHRY and SYGVKD. This CDR3 spans 14 amino acids. CDR3 nucleotide sequence: TGTGCCATCAGTGAGTTGGTGGGAGGCTACGAGCAGTACTTC. It is translated as CAISELVGGYEQYF.

The rearrangement uses TRBV3-1 and TRBJ2-5; 10 bases line up with TRBD1. V shed 6 bases and J 6 bases; nucleotides not matched to a gene: 10. CDR1 LGHDT and CDR2 YNNKEL come from the germline V gene (reference sequence). There are 15 residues in the CDR3. This CDR3 is CASSQSPGQGQTQYF. DNA of the CDR3: TGTGCCAGCAGTCAGTCCCCGGGACAGGGGCAGACCCAGTACTTC.

V usage is TRBV4-1 and J usage is TRBJ2-7, with 10 bases aligning to TRBD2. Germline V gives CDR1 MGHRA, CDR2 YSYEKL. V shed 0 bases, J shed 0 bases, and the junction held 5 bases outside the gene matches. The CDR3 consists of 17 residues. The CDR3 region has the DNA TGCGCCAGCAGCCAAGAGCCCACTAGCGGGACCTCCTACGAGCAGTACTTC. Translating it yields CASSQEPTSGTSYEQYF.

This clonotype was seen a few times. The CDR3 loop is CASSPGTRGEQFF. As DNA, the CDR3 is TGTGCCAGCAGTCCCGGGACCCGAGGTGAGCAGTTCTTC. The genes are TRBV7-3 and TRBJ2-1, with D possibly called TRBD1 or TRBD2 (5 bases each). V was clipped by 6 bases and J by 9 bases, with 15 bases between them. Per germline, CDR1 SGHTA and CDR2 FQGTGA. CDR3 size: 13 residues. The full variable domain, completed using reference TRBV7-3 and TRBJ2-1, is GAGVSQTPSNKVTEKGKYVELRCDPISGHTALYWYRQSLGQGPEFLIYFQGTGAADDSGLPNDRFFAVRPEGSVSTLKIQRTERGDSAVYLCASSPGTRGEQFFGPGTRLTVL.

In DNA form, the CDR3 reads TGCAGTGCTACAGGGATTAGCAATCAGCCCCAGCATTTT. Translating it yields CSATGISNQPQHF. V and J are TRBV20-1 and TRBJ1-5; possible D gene TRBD1, 5 bases. The CDR3 covers 13 residues. The germline V gene encodes CDR1 DFQATT and CDR2 SNEGSKA (reference sequence). V lost 4 bases and J lost 0, with 7 bases in between.

The chain uses TRBV7-2 and TRBJ2-7; possibly TRBD1 or TRBD2 for D (6 bases each). Germline V gene data show CDR1 as SGHTA and CDR2 as FQGNSA. V was shortened by 0 bases and J by 5 bases, with 11 bases between the two germline ends. CDR3 length: 14 amino acids. As DNA, the CDR3 is TGTGCCAGCAGCTTAGCGAAAGGGGGGCACGAGCAGTACTTC. This translates into CASSLAKGGHEQYF.